This TCR beta chain comes out of a study of blood T cell repertoires in COVID-19. Study as a whole: The cDNA or gDNA used as material had been derived from T cells, B-cell-depleted T cells, or PBMCs.

The table came from immunoSEQ multiplex PCR; TCRdb's copy has only in-frame clones and leaves some out. The profile shows 200,000 to 250,000 clones, around 83% of them singletons. The length of the CDR3 is 15 residues. V lost 3 bases and J lost 2, with 13 bases in between. CDR1 is KGHSH, CDR2 LQKENI, per germline. The clonotype was recovered from a man younger than 45 who had recovered from COVID-19. The chain joins TRBV18 to TRBJ1-2; D is unresolved. The sample was peripheral blood. CDR3 loop: CASSPPMGSNYGYTF. The CDR3, as DNA: TGTGCCAGCTCACCTCCCATGGGCAGCAACTATGGCTACACCTTC.